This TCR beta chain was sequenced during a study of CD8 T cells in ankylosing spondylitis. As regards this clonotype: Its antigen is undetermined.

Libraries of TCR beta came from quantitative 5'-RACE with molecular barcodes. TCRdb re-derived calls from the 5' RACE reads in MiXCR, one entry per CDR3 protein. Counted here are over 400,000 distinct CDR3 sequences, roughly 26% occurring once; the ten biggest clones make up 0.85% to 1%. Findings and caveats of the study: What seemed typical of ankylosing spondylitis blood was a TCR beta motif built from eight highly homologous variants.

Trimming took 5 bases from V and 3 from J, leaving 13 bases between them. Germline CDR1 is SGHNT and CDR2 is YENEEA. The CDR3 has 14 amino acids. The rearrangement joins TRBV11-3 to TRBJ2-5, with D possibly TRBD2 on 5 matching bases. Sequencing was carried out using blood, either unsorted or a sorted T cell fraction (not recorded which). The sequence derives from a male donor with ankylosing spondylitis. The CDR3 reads CASSRLLAEETQYF. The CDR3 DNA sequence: TGTGCCAGCAGCAGACTTCTAGCCGAAGAGACCCAGTACTTC.